The 26 T cell receptor beta chains below were found in one sample sequenced in a study of response to subunit inactivated influenza vaccine. TCRdb called the RT-PCR reads again in MiXCR, with one record for every CDR3 protein. The data show 650,000 to 700,000 distinct CDR3 sequences, 15% to 18% seen once. The material sequenced was PBMCs from blood, taken about 12 days after vaccination. The receptors stem from a man in his fifties or sixties who received an inactivated influenza vaccine.

The rearrangement uses TRBV7-9 and TRBJ2-7, with 7 bases identical to TRBD1. This CDR3 is built from 15 residues. The V segment lost 5 bases and the J segment 1 base; nucleotides outside the gene matches: 8. From germline, CDR1 is SEHNR and CDR2 FQNEAQ (reference sequence). The DNA of the CDR3 is TGTGCCAGCAGCCCCGGGCGCAGGGGGTCCTACGAGCAGTACTTC. Encoded protein: CASSPGRRGSYEQYF.

The chain combines TRBV20-1 with TRBJ2-7; D might be TRBD2 (6 bases). Looked up from germline, CDR1 is DFQATT and CDR2 is SNEGSKA (reference sequence). The CDR3 spans 14 residues. The germline V and J ends were trimmed by 3 bases and 6 bases, with 18 bases remaining between them. This CDR3 reads CSASRTGVISEQYF. CDR3 in DNA: TGCAGTGCTAGTCGAACGGGAGTTATCAGCGAGCAGTACTTC.

CDR3 loop: CASSYFGLGVSYNEQFF. The CDR3 nucleotides read TGTGCCAGCAGTTACTTTGGACTAGGTGTATCCTACAATGAGCAGTTCTTC. The V gene is TRBV6-2 or TRBV6-3, the J gene TRBJ2-1; 7 nucleotides match TRBD2. The CDR3 has 17 residues. After removal of 1 base from V and 1 base from J, the junction contained 7 bases not matched to a gene. Germline CDR1 is MNHEY and CDR2 is SVGEGT.

The chain joins TRBV20-1 to TRBJ2-2; 8 bases fit TRBD2. Germline values: CDR1 DFQATT, CDR2 SNEGSKA (reference sequence). The CDR3 runs 16 residues. V was clipped by 6 bases and J by 5 bases; unmatched bases: 14. The chain's CDR3 is CSATSGAGGVTGELFF. DNA of the CDR3: TGCAGTGCGACCTCCGGTGCGGGGGGTGTTACCGGGGAGCTGTTTTTT.

In its sample, this clonotype was seen a few times. The chain employs TRBV28 and TRBJ2-7; maybe TRBD1 (5 bases). The germline CDR1 and CDR2 sequences are MDHEN and SYDVKM. Trimming stripped 8 bases from V and 2 bases from J, with 10 bases between. There are 12 residues in the CDR3. The DNA of the CDR3 is TGTGCCAGCGGGGTGGGGCCCTACGAGCAGTACTTC. Protein sequence: CASGVGPYEQYF.

CDR3 nucleotide sequence: TGTGCCACCAGTGATTTGACTAGCGGGAGAGATACGCAGTATTTT. Encoded protein: CATSDLTSGRDTQYF. V gene TRBV24-1 combines with J gene TRBJ2-3; 11 nucleotides agree with TRBD2. Germline V gives CDR1 KGHDR, CDR2 SFDVKD. Trimming cost V 0 bases and J 5 bases; bases outside gene matches: 0. The CDR3 extends over 15 amino acids.

This clonotype was seen only a few times. This sequence joins TRBV4-3 and TRBJ2-3; 11 bases align to TRBD2. The CDR3 runs to 18 residues. The junction had 6 bases not matched to a gene; V was cut back by 1 base and J by 0 bases. The V gene's germline CDR1 is LGHNA and CDR2 YSLEER. DNA for the CDR3: TGCGCCAGCAGCCAAGGGAGCCTAGCGGGGGGCAGCACAGATACGCAGTATTTT. Protein product: CASSQGSLAGGSTDTQYF.

This sequence joins TRBV5-1 and TRBJ2-1; D remains ambiguous. The germline CDR1 and CDR2 sequences are SGHRS and YFSETQ. The germline V and J ends were trimmed by 7 bases and 9 bases, with 14 bases remaining between them. CDR3 length equals 12 residues. The CDR3 here is CASPYRRAEQFF. The CDR3 coding sequence is TGCGCCAGCCCCTACCGAAGGGCTGAGCAGTTCTTC.

The DNA for the CDR3 is TGTGCCAGCTCACCACGTAGTGAACAGCCCCAGCATTTT. As protein: CASSPRSEQPQHF. The rearrangement joins TRBV18 to TRBJ1-5; D is uncertain. This CDR3 is built from 13 residues. The germline gives CDR1 KGHSH, CDR2 LQKENI. V was trimmed by 1 base and J by 7 bases, leaving 8 bases between them.

The CDR3 DNA is TGTGCCAGCAGCTTGGAAGCAGATAACTATGGCTACACCTTC. Amino acids: CASSLEADNYGYTF. The gene calls are TRBV5-5 and TRBJ1-2, with D unclear. The CDR3 has 14 amino acids. Between the trimmed V and J ends, which lost 0 bases and 1 base, there was a span of 7 bases. The V gene's germline CDR1 is SGHKS and CDR2 YYEKEE (reference sequence).

The genes are TRBV20-1 and TRBJ2-7; 9 bases align to TRBD2. The CDR3 runs to 14 residues. CDR1 DFQATT and CDR2 SNEGSKA come from the germline V gene (reference sequence). V lost 0 bases, J lost 3 bases, and 3 bases stayed unmatched. The chain's CDR3 is CSARDSTSGYEQYF. The CDR3 coding sequence is TGCAGTGCTAGAGACTCGACTAGCGGCTACGAGCAGTACTTC.

The V gene is TRBV19, the J gene TRBJ1-5, with no clear D. Trimming took off 6 bases at V and 0 bases at J, with 9 bases between the two ends. Germline loops: CDR1 LNHDA, CDR2 SQIVND (reference sequence). The CDR3 has 14 amino acids. CDR3 in amino acids: CASRGFDSNQPQHF. In DNA form, the CDR3 reads TGTGCCAGTAGGGGATTCGATAGCAATCAGCCCCAGCATTTT.

This clonotype was counted ten times or more. The rearrangement joins TRBV6-1 to TRBJ1-1; no clear D. The length of the CDR3 is 13 residues. In germline, CDR1 is MNHNS, CDR2 SASEGT. Trimming cost V 3 bases and J 3 bases, with 8 bases left between them. The CDR3 protein is CASSDRPDTEAFF. The CDR3 DNA follows: TGTGCCAGCAGTGACCGGCCAGACACTGAAGCTTTCTTT.

This clonotype was counted a few times. The V gene is TRBV10-3, the J gene TRBJ2-7, with TRBD2 matching over 8 bases. V gave up 1 base and J gave up 3 bases; unmatched junction bases: 8. Germline lookup yields CDR1 ENHRY and CDR2 SYGVKD. This CDR3 region has 16 residues. CDR3 nucleotides: TGTGCCATCAGTGAGTTAGGAACTAGCGGTCTCTACGAGCAGTACTTC. Translating gives CAISELGTSGLYEQYF.

This clonotype was observed a handful of times. This sequence joins TRBV12-3 or TRBV12-4 and TRBJ1-1; D is ambiguous. The CDR3 length is 13 residues. The V end was cut by 2 bases, the J end by 10 bases, with 14 bases between. The DNA of the CDR3 is TGTGCCAGCAGTTTATTAGGAGCAAATGGAGCTTTCTTT. Translated: CASSLLGANGAFF.

V and J are TRBV18 and TRBJ2-5; 11 nucleotides match TRBD1. The CDR3 contains 17 residues. The J segment lost 1 base and the V segment lost 1 base, leaving 5 bases of the junction unmatched. CDR1 is KGHSH and CDR2 is LQKENI in the germline V gene. The CDR3 loop is CASSPLPGQGGQETQYF. The DNA for the CDR3 is TGTGCCAGCTCACCACTTCCGGGACAGGGGGGCCAAGAGACCCAGTACTTC.

The chain carries TRBV7-6 and TRBJ2-2, with 12 bases identical to TRBD1. The CDR3 runs to 16 residues. Germline values: CDR1 SGHVS, CDR2 FNYEAQ. V shed 4 bases, J shed 6 bases, and the junction held 6 bases outside the gene matches. The CDR3 is CASSSPGQGAPGELFF. CDR3 in DNA: TGTGCCAGCAGCTCACCGGGACAGGGGGCGCCCGGGGAGCTGTTTTTT.

The V and J genes are TRBV5-1 and TRBJ2-2; 8 bases agree with TRBD1. Trimming cost V 5 bases and J 0 bases; bases outside gene matches: 6. Germline CDR1 and CDR2: SGHRS and YFSETQ. The CDR3 spans 16 residues. CDR3 in DNA: TGCGCCAGCAGTCCTGACAGGGGCGCGAACACCGGGGAGCTGTTTTTT. This sequence encodes CASSPDRGANTGELFF. The whole variable domain, remainder taken from reference TRBV5-1 and TRBJ2-2, is KAGVTQTPRYLIKTRGQQVTLSCSPISGHRSVSWYQQTPGQGLQFLFEYFSETQRNKGNFPGRFSGRQFSNSRSEMNVSTLELGDSALYLCASSPDRGANTGELFFGEGSRLTVL.

This clonotype was picked up many times. The gene calls are TRBV9 and TRBJ2-7; 7 positions agree with TRBD2. Germline V gives CDR1 SGDLS, CDR2 YYNGEE. Germline trimming cut 3 bases from V and 6 bases from J; bases unmatched to any gene: 12. This CDR3 contains 15 residues. This CDR3 is CASSAMGGSVSEQYF. The CDR3 region has the DNA TGTGCCAGCAGCGCCATGGGGGGGAGTGTCTCCGAGCAGTACTTC.

This clonotype was counted at least ten times. The chain couples TRBV5-1 to TRBJ1-1, with D possibly matching TRBD1 (6 bases). There are 13 residues in the CDR3. CDR1 and CDR2 (germline): SGHRS, YFSETQ. V dropped 0 bases and J dropped 5 bases, with 8 bases sitting between them. CDR3 sequence: CASSLGGATEAFF. The DNA of the CDR3 is TGCGCCAGCAGCTTGGGGGGGGCGACTGAAGCTTTCTTT. Using reference TRBV5-1 and TRBJ1-1 for the parts outside the CDR3, the full variable domain is KAGVTQTPRYLIKTRGQQVTLSCSPISGHRSVSWYQQTPGQGLQFLFEYFSETQRNKGNFPGRFSGRQFSNSRSEMNVSTLELGDSALYLCASSLGGATEAFFGQGTRLTVV.

The chain employs TRBV24-1 and TRBJ2-5; TRBD1 aligns across 11 bases. Germline-derived CDR1 and CDR2 are KGHDR and SFDVKD. The ends lost 4 bases at V and 4 bases at J; junction bases unmatched: 10. This CDR3 has 17 amino acids. CDR3 sequence (DNA): TGTGCCACCAGTGACCCAGTCGGACAGGGGGCTAGAGAGACCCAGTACTTC. This gives the protein CATSDPVGQGARETQYF.

The chain carries TRBV12-3 or TRBV12-4 and TRBJ1-6; the D is unclear. There are 14 residues in the CDR3. The V end lost 5 bases, the J end lost 1 base, and 6 bases lay between the germline ends. The DNA of the CDR3 is TGTGCCAGCAGTATGGGGTCCTATAATTCACCCCTCCACTTT. Encoded protein: CASSMGSYNSPLHF.

The V call is TRBV10-3, the J call TRBJ1-2; D gene ambiguous. The germline V gene encodes CDR1 ENHRY and CDR2 SYGVKD. The CDR3 covers 13 residues. V was pared by 3 bases and J by 4 bases, with 9 bases between. CDR3: CAISEEGTYGYTF. CDR3 DNA: TGTGCCATCAGTGAAGAGGGTACCTATGGCTACACCTTC.

This clonotype has more than one count but fewer than ten. V is TRBV7-2 and J is TRBJ2-3, with TRBD2 matching over 7 bases. This CDR3 contains 14 residues. The V segment lost 9 bases and the J segment 1 base; nucleotides outside the gene matches: 7. Germline assignment: CDR1 SGHTA and CDR2 FQGNSA. The CDR3 loop is CASKVGRGTDTQYF. CDR3 sequence (DNA): TGTGCCAGTAAGGTTGGGAGGGGCACAGATACGCAGTATTTT.

This clonotype was seen more than once but under ten times. J is TRBJ1-6 and V is TRBV6-2 or TRBV6-3; D is unclear. The germline V and J ends were trimmed by 0 bases and 15 bases, with 12 bases remaining between them. Germline V gene data show CDR1 as MNHEY and CDR2 as SVGEGT. There are 13 residues in the CDR3. This chain's CDR3 is CASSYSHEKDLHF. The CDR3 nucleotides read TGTGCCAGCAGTTACTCTCACGAGAAAGACCTCCACTTT.

V usage is TRBV10-3 and J usage is TRBJ2-5; 8 nucleotides line up with TRBD1. The CDR3 extends over 16 amino acids. Germline assignment: CDR1 ENHRY and CDR2 SYGVKD. Trimming at V came to 6 bases and at J to 5 bases, leaving 14 bases not matched to a gene. In DNA, the CDR3 is TGTGCCATCAGCTCGACGAAACAGGGGGTTGGCGAGACCCAGTACTTC. It is translated as CAISSTKQGVGETQYF.